This T cell receptor beta chain was sequenced in a study of radiotherapy plus CTLA-4 blockade in lung cancer. CDR3 length: 14 amino acids. Germline CDR1 SGHTA, CDR2 FQGNSA. V lost 5 bases and J lost 6, with 14 bases in between. Study outcomes and limitations: Blood saw expansion of tumor-derived TCR clones after radiotherapy plus ipilimumab.

As for this clone: Its antigen is unknown.

Profiling relied on immunoSEQ multiplex PCR, and the TCRdb table lists in-frame clones only, not all of them. The sample contains under 70,000 clones, 70% to 80% of which appear only once. The chain uses TRBV7-2 and TRBJ2-1; D perhaps matches TRBD2 (6 bases). The sample here was peripheral blood, taken from a patient treated with radiotherapy plus ipilimumab. The source is a human donor with non-small cell lung cancer who had a complete response to radiotherapy plus ipilimumab. The DNA of the CDR3 is TGTGCCAGCAGCCCCCGGGACTGGGGCAATGAGCAGTTCTTC. It encodes CASSPRDWGNEQFF.